These 17 T cell receptor beta chains came from one sample sequenced in a study of T cell repertoires in aging, cancer and after chemotherapy. The template was genomic DNA from peripheral blood, not RNA. A mixed TRB-A/B primer pool amplified rearranged TRB by multiplex touch-down PCR. TCRdb redid the calling of the multiplex PCR reads with MiXCR, one entry per CDR3 protein. Among over 9,000 distinct CDR3 sequences listed, 30% to 45% were seen once. The sequenced sample consisted of blood. Source of these receptors: a human donor in good health.

This clonotype was observed a handful of times. V usage is TRBV27 and J usage is TRBJ2-7, with 13 bases matching TRBD2. Germline CDR1 and CDR2: MNHEY and SMNVEV (reference sequence). The J segment lost 6 bases and the V segment lost 5 bases, leaving 4 bases of the junction unmatched. The CDR3 runs 14 residues. The CDR3 DNA follows: TGTGCCAGCAGTCCAGGGACTAGCGGGATCGAGCAGTACTTC. Translation: CASSPGTSGIEQYF.

The V gene is TRBV6-1, the J gene TRBJ1-2, with a tentative D call TRBD1 (5 bases). The CDR3 length is 15 residues. V shed 2 bases and J shed 6 bases, with 16 bases lying between them. CDR1 is MNHNS and CDR2 is SASEGT in the germline V gene. CDR3 bases: TGTGCCAGCAGTGAAAGATTCGGGGAAGGGGATGGCTACACCTTC. Residues: CASSERFGEGDGYTF.

CDR3 nucleotides: TGTGCCAGCAGTAAGGGGGACAGACCAAGCAATCAGCCCCAGCATTTT. It is translated as CASSKGDRPSNQPQHF. This chain connects TRBV6-5 to TRBJ1-5, with 7 positions matching TRBD1. The V segment lost 5 bases and the J segment 1 base; nucleotides outside the gene matches: 8. This CDR3 has 16 amino acids. In germline, CDR1 is MNHEY, CDR2 SVGAGI.

This clonotype is categorized as medium-sized (0.01 to 0.1%). The V gene is TRBV6-5, the J gene TRBJ2-1; TRBD2 matches 11 bases. CDR1 is MNHEY and CDR2 is SVGAGI in the germline V gene. The CDR3 has 18 amino acids. The ends lost 0 bases at V and 2 bases at J; junction bases unmatched: 6. CDR3 region: CASSYSPLAGGAYNEQFF. The CDR3 region has the DNA TGTGCCAGCAGTTACTCCCCCCTAGCGGGAGGCGCCTACAATGAGCAGTTCTTC.

This chain joins TRBV7-6 and TRBJ1-6; TRBD1 aligns across 8 bases. The germline CDR1 and CDR2 sequences are SGHVS and FNYEAQ. This CDR3 region has 14 residues. After removal of 3 bases from V and 6 bases from J, the junction contained 1 base not matched to a gene. In DNA, the CDR3 is TGTGCCAGCAGCTTGGGACAGGTTAATTCACCCCTCCACTTT. Protein: CASSLGQVNSPLHF. The full variable domain, in which reference TRBV7-6 and TRBJ1-6 provide the parts outside the CDR3, is GAGVSQSPRYKVTKRGQDVALRCDPISGHVSLYWYRQALGQGPEFLTYFNYEAQQDKSGLPNDRFSAERPEGSISTLTIQRTEQRDSAMYRCASSLGQVNSPLHFGNGTRLTVT.

This clonotype was counted once. The chain uses TRBV19 and TRBJ1-1; D not resolved. CDR3 length equals 12 residues. Germline lookup yields CDR1 LNHDA and CDR2 SQIVND (reference sequence). The V end lost 7 bases, the J end lost 9 bases, and 15 bases lay between the germline ends. This CDR3 is CASIWGDGKAFF. CDR3 in DNA: TGTGCCAGTATCTGGGGAGATGGGAAAGCTTTCTTT.

This clonotype has a handful of counts. The J gene is TRBJ2-1, the V gene TRBV6-6; 13 bases match TRBD2. Germline trimming cut 5 bases from V and 5 bases from J; bases unmatched to any gene: 6. Germline V CDR1 and CDR2: MNHNY, SVGAGI (reference sequence). This CDR3 contains 16 residues. The CDR3 bases are TGTGCCAGCAGTCCTCGGACTAGCGGGAGAAACAATGAGCAGTTCTTC. Its translation is CASSPRTSGRNNEQFF.

This clonotype was picked up one time. The V and J genes are TRBV14 and TRBJ2-5; TRBD2 matches 7 bases. Germline CDR1 SGHDN, CDR2 FVKESK. V gave up 2 bases and J gave up 0 bases; unmatched junction bases: 9. The CDR3 loop spans 17 amino acids. The CDR3 sequence is CASSQPSGLPYQETQYF. CDR3 sequence (DNA): TGTGCCAGCAGCCAACCCTCGGGACTACCGTACCAAGAGACCCAGTACTTC.

This rearrangement joins TRBV6-6 to TRBJ2-7, with D unclear. This CDR3 region has 12 residues. The V gene lost 4 bases and the J gene lost 1 base, with 5 bases spanning the gap. CDR1 and CDR2 (germline): MNHNY, SVGAGI (reference sequence). The CDR3 here is CASSSLSYEQYF. CDR3 nucleotides: TGTGCCAGCAGTTCCCTATCCTACGAGCAGTACTTC.

The sample holds a few counts of this clonotype. This chain connects TRBV19 to TRBJ2-6; 7 bases map to TRBD2. The germline V gene encodes CDR1 LNHDA and CDR2 SQIVND (reference sequence). V lost 2 bases, J lost 0 bases, and 10 bases stayed unmatched. The CDR3 runs 19 residues. The CDR3 coding sequence is TGTGCCAGTAGTATATGGGGATACGGGGGGAGCTCTGGGGCCAACGTCCTGACTTTC. Its translation is CASSIWGYGGSSGANVLTF.

The V call is TRBV19, the J call TRBJ2-2; TRBD1 is a possible D gene (5 bases). CDR1 is LNHDA, CDR2 SQIVND, per germline (reference sequence). V was clipped by 4 bases and J by 1 base, with 7 bases between them. The CDR3 is 14 amino acids. CDR3 sequence (DNA): TGTGCCAGTAGTACAGGGTGGAACACCGGGGAGCTGTTTTTT. Its protein product is CASSTGWNTGELFF.

This clonotype is deemed medium-sized. This chain connects TRBV19 to TRBJ2-3; possibly TRBD1 for D (6 bases). With 0 bases removed from V and 1 base from J, the gap between germline ends came to 8 bases. This CDR3 comprises 15 residues. Germline CDR1 and CDR2: LNHDA and SQIVND (reference sequence). Here the CDR3 reads CASSIDSGGTDTQYF. DNA of the CDR3: TGTGCCAGTAGTATAGACTCAGGGGGCACAGATACGCAGTATTTT.

Here the CDR3 DNA reads TGTGCTAGTGGTTTGGATCGGACTAGCGGGGCGCAAATAAGCTCCTACAATGAGCAGTTCTTC. This gives the protein CASGLDRTSGAQISSYNEQFF. The rearrangement links TRBV12-5 to TRBJ2-1; the match to TRBD2 covers 12 bases. Trimming cost V 1 base and J 0 bases; bases outside gene matches: 13. The length of the CDR3 is 21 residues. Germline-derived CDR1 and CDR2 are LGHNT and FRNRAP.

Only a few counts were recorded for this clonotype. This chain joins TRBV24-1 and TRBJ2-2; D tentatively reads TRBD1 or TRBD2 (5 bases each). This CDR3 region has 14 residues. V was pared by 5 bases and J by 7 bases, with 13 bases between. Germline lookup yields CDR1 KGHDR and CDR2 SFDVKD. The CDR3 region is CATSGGKGIGELFF. The CDR3 nucleotides read TGTGCCACCAGTGGGGGGAAGGGAATCGGGGAGCTGTTTTTT.

This clonotype appeared a few times. The V and J genes are TRBV5-4 and TRBJ2-1; D is undetermined. The CDR3 loop spans 14 amino acids. Trimming cost V 2 bases and J 5 bases, with 11 bases left between them. Germline V gene lookup returns CDR1 SGHNT and CDR2 YYREEE (reference sequence). The CDR3 sequence: CASSFISGNNEQFF. The CDR3 region has the DNA TGTGCCAGCAGCTTTATTTCAGGTAACAATGAGCAGTTCTTC.

DNA of the CDR3: TGCAGCGTCCCCGGGGTTAGCGGTCCAGGGGGTTACAATGAGCAGTTCTTC. It yields the protein CSVPGVSGPGGYNEQFF. The chain uses TRBV29-1 and TRBJ2-1, with D possibly being TRBD1 (7 bases). This CDR3 is 17 amino acids long. Looked up from germline, CDR1 is SQVTM and CDR2 is ANQGSEA. With 6 bases removed from V and 4 bases from J, the gap between germline ends came to 25 bases.

The rearrangement joins TRBV6-2 or TRBV6-3 to TRBJ2-2, with D uncertain. CDR3 length equals 17 residues. V was clipped by 2 bases and J by 7 bases, with 20 bases between them. CDR1 and CDR2 from the germline V gene are MNHEY and SVGEGT. DNA of the CDR3: TGTGCCAGCAGTTACGACACCCTCCGAAGATACAGCGGGGAGCTGTTTTTT. Its protein is CASSYDTLRRYSGELFF.